A single sample is the source of the 21 T cell receptor beta chains below, sequenced in a study of blood T cell repertoires in COVID-19. Clones were sequenced by immunoSEQ multiplex PCR, and TCRdb holds only the in-frame ones, with some missing. This table holds 150,000 to 200,000 clones, 85% to 90% found once. The sample comprised PBMCs or T cells enriched from blood (not recorded which). These receptors all stem from a woman aged 45-60 years who had recovered from COVID-19.

The chain combines TRBV4-3 with TRBJ1-1; a weak D match, TRBD1 (5 bases). Germline CDR1 LGHNA, CDR2 YSLEER. Trimming took off 4 bases at V and 10 bases at J, with 22 bases between the two ends. This CDR3 has 15 residues. CDR3 bases: TGCGCCAGCAGCCCCACAGGCAACCTTTTTTTGGGAGCTTTCTTT. Translation gives CASSPTGNLFLGAFF.

This sequence joins TRBV30 and TRBJ2-5; D perhaps matches TRBD2 (6 bases). V shed 0 bases and J shed 5 bases, with 10 bases lying between them. Germline assignment: CDR1 GTSNPN and CDR2 SVGIG (reference sequence). The CDR3 is 13 amino acids. The CDR3 spells CAWSVLAKETQYF. DNA of the CDR3: TGTGCCTGGAGTGTACTAGCAAAGGAGACCCAGTACTTC.

The V gene is TRBV4-1, the J gene TRBJ1-1; D possibly corresponds to TRBD1 (6 bases). CDR3 length equals 16 residues. Germline values: CDR1 MGHRA, CDR2 YSYEKL. V was clipped by 2 bases and J by 1 base, with 14 bases between them. The CDR3 reads CASSQSGQLGNTEAFF. The CDR3 region has the DNA TGCGCCAGCAGCCAATCCGGACAGTTGGGGAACACTGAAGCTTTCTTT.

This clone showed up just a few times. The same CDR3 can be traced to other DNA sequences in this sample. The V gene is TRBV5-1, the J gene TRBJ1-3; D call uncertain. This CDR3 spans 13 amino acids. Germline CDR1 and CDR2: SGHRS and YFSETQ. V was pared by 0 bases and J by 4 bases, with 5 bases between. The CDR3 protein is CASSLDTGNTIYF. The CDR3, as DNA: TGCGCCAGCAGCTTGGATACAGGAAACACCATATATTTT.

V and J are TRBV7-2 and TRBJ2-3; D possibly corresponds to TRBD2 (7 bases). Trimming removed 0 bases at V and 1 base at J, with 11 bases between. Germline lookup yields CDR1 SGHTA and CDR2 FQGNSA. The CDR3 runs to 16 residues. CDR3 protein: CASSLAGGPGTDTQYF. The CDR3 DNA reads TGTGCCAGCAGCTTAGCGGGGGGGCCGGGCACAGATACGCAGTATTTT.

This chain joins TRBV5-1 and TRBJ2-3; 11 nucleotides line up with TRBD2. The germline CDR1 and CDR2 sequences are SGHRS and YFSETQ. The CDR3 is made up of 17 amino acids. V trimming: 3 bases; J trimming: 1 base; junction bases outside the gene matches: 7. This CDR3 is CASSSRLAGRRTDTQYF. The CDR3 region has the DNA TGCGCCAGCAGCTCTCGACTAGCGGGGAGACGCACAGATACGCAGTATTTT.

The J gene is TRBJ1-1, the V gene TRBV7-2; no firm D call. Germline V gives CDR1 SGHTA, CDR2 FQGNSA. The CDR3 extends over 12 amino acids. The V end lost 7 bases, the J end lost 1 base, and 7 bases lay between the germline ends. Here the CDR3 reads CASTPGNTEAFF. CDR3 nucleotides: TGTGCCAGCACGCCGGGGAACACTGAAGCTTTCTTT.

The chain couples TRBV4-2 to TRBJ2-4, with D perhaps TRBD2 (7 bases). Germline V gene sequence: CDR1 LGHNA, CDR2 YNFKEQ. The CDR3 loop spans 17 amino acids. Trimming took 1 base from V and 3 from J, leaving 16 bases between them. The CDR3 sequence is CASSQVRGAEGKNIQYF. Written as DNA, the CDR3 is TGTGCCAGCAGCCAAGTACGGGGGGCTGAGGGCAAAAACATTCAGTACTTC.

The genes are TRBV19 and TRBJ1-5; no reliable D call. With 10 bases removed from V and 7 bases from J, the gap between germline ends came to 17 bases. This CDR3 comprises 13 residues. Germline CDR1 is LNHDA and CDR2 is SQIVND (reference sequence). In DNA, the CDR3 is TGTGCCACGTCGGGTCTTACGGGGCAGCCCCAGCATTTT. Amino acids: CATSGLTGQPQHF. The variable domain in full, with the rest retrieved from reference TRBV19 and TRBJ1-5, is DGGITQSPKYLFRKEGQNVTLSCEQNLNHDAMYWYRQDPGQGLRLIYYSQIVNDFQKGDIAEGYSVSREKKESFPLTVTSAQKNPTAFYLCATSGLTGQPQHFGDGTRLSIL.

V gene TRBV19 combines with J gene TRBJ2-7; possibly TRBD1 for D (5 bases). V lost 3 bases to trimming and J lost 0 bases, with 9 bases between them. Germline CDR1 reads LNHDA; CDR2 reads SQIVND (reference sequence). This CDR3 is built from 14 residues. This CDR3 is CASSIAGSSYEQYF. DNA of the CDR3: TGTGCCAGTAGTATCGCAGGGTCCTCCTACGAGCAGTACTTC.

This sequence joins TRBV2 and TRBJ1-1; D remains ambiguous. Germline V CDR1 and CDR2: SNHLY, FYNNEI. The V end lost 7 bases, the J end lost 3 bases, and 15 bases lay between the germline ends. The CDR3 has 14 amino acids. CDR3 bases: TGTGCCAGCACCCAGAGGAGGTTGGACACTGAAGCTTTCTTT. It translates to CASTQRRLDTEAFF.

This clone was seen just once. CDR3 sequence reads: CASSLRAGSDSPLHF. The CDR3 bases are TGTGCCAGCAGCTTAAGGGCAGGGTCGGATTCACCCCTCCACTTT. This chain uses TRBV7-3 with TRBJ1-6; TRBD1 might be the D (5 bases). V dropped 1 base and J dropped 8 bases, with 12 bases sitting between them. CDR1 and CDR2 (germline): SGHTA, FQGTGA. The CDR3 has 15 residues.

This clone appeared once. The chain recombines TRBV5-4 with TRBJ2-3, with D possibly being TRBD1 (5 bases). V dropped 1 base and J dropped 4 bases, with 7 bases sitting between them. Germline loops: CDR1 SGHNT, CDR2 YYREEE (reference sequence). This CDR3 region has 13 residues. The CDR3 spells CASSLQGPDTQYF. The CDR3 DNA sequence: TGTGCCAGCAGCTTGCAGGGTCCAGATACGCAGTATTTT. Filled out from reference TRBV5-4 and TRBJ2-3, the complete variable domain reads ETGVTQSPTHLIKTRGQQVTLRCSSQSGHNTVSWYQQALGQGPQFIFQYYREEENGRGNFPPRFSGLQFPNYSSELNVNALELDDSALYLCASSLQGPDTQYFGPGTRLTVL.

The chain combines TRBV5-1 with TRBJ2-7; 8 nucleotides line up with TRBD1. This CDR3 has 18 amino acids. V was clipped by 3 bases and J by 0 bases; unmatched bases: 14. The germline V gene has CDR1 SGHRS and CDR2 YFSETQ. The CDR3 sequence is CASSSRGQGQVLSYEQYF. CDR3 bases: TGCGCCAGCAGCTCCCGCGGACAGGGTCAGGTCCTCTCCTACGAGCAGTACTTC.

The chain employs TRBV7-6 and TRBJ2-1; TRBD2 matches at 8 bases. The V gene's germline CDR1 is SGHVS and CDR2 FNYEAQ. The junction had 14 bases not matched to a gene; V was cut back by 4 bases and J by 9 bases. The CDR3 has 16 residues. The CDR3: CASSSVPRGGQSEQFF. The DNA of the CDR3 is TGTGCCAGCAGCTCAGTGCCCCGGGGGGGCCAAAGTGAGCAGTTCTTC.

This sequence joins TRBV7-8 and TRBJ1-3, with 8 bases that match TRBD1. V lost 2 bases to trimming and J lost 4 bases; unmatched junction nucleotides: 7. The CDR3 runs to 16 residues. Germline V gene data show CDR1 as SGHVS and CDR2 as FQNEAQ. CDR3 nucleotides: TGTGCCAGCAGCTTATTCCAGGGGGCAGGAGGAAACACCATATATTTT. Translation: CASSLFQGAGGNTIYF.

The V and J genes are TRBV9 and TRBJ2-1; the D gene is possibly TRBD2 (5 bases). The CDR3 length is 12 residues. Per germline, CDR1 SGDLS and CDR2 YYNGEE. The V end lost 4 bases, the J end lost 7 bases, and 9 bases lay between the germline ends. CDR3 coding DNA: TGTGCCAGCAGCCCCGAGGGAAATGAGCAGTTCTTC. Its protein is CASSPEGNEQFF.

The genes are TRBV2 and TRBJ1-2; D unclear. The CDR3 has 15 amino acids. Germline-derived CDR1 and CDR2 are SNHLY and FYNNEI. The V end was cut by 6 bases, the J end by 0 bases, with 14 bases between. The CDR3: CASSVTTSSNYGYTF. DNA for the CDR3: TGTGCCAGCAGCGTTACAACGTCCTCTAACTATGGCTACACCTTC.

The CDR3 protein is CASSSRGDYRNEQFF. CDR3 nucleotides: TGTGCCAGCAGCTCGCGGGGGGACTATCGGAATGAGCAGTTCTTC. This chain uses TRBV7-3 with TRBJ2-1; 8 bases match TRBD2. Germline V gene data show CDR1 as SGHTA and CDR2 as FQGTGA. The CDR3 covers 15 residues. V dropped 4 bases and J dropped 7; count of bases not matched to a gene: 9.

V is TRBV27 and J is TRBJ2-5, with D possibly matching TRBD2 (6 bases). The CDR3 is made up of 13 amino acids. Trimming pared 4 bases from V and 1 base from J, leaving 7 bases between. The germline V gene has CDR1 MNHEY and CDR2 SMNVEV (reference sequence). The CDR3 is CASSWGVQETQYF. The DNA for the CDR3 is TGTGCCAGCAGTTGGGGGGTCCAAGAGACCCAGTACTTC.

This clone has a single count. This chain uses TRBV6-1 with TRBJ2-2; D not resolved. CDR3 length: 15 amino acids. The V and J ends lost 0 bases and 5 bases respectively, with 10 bases between them. CDR1 and CDR2 from the germline V gene are MNHNS and SASEGT. In nucleotides, the CDR3 is TGTGCCAGCAGTGAAGCGCAAGTCGGGACCGGGGAGCTGTTTTTT. Protein sequence: CASSEAQVGTGELFF.